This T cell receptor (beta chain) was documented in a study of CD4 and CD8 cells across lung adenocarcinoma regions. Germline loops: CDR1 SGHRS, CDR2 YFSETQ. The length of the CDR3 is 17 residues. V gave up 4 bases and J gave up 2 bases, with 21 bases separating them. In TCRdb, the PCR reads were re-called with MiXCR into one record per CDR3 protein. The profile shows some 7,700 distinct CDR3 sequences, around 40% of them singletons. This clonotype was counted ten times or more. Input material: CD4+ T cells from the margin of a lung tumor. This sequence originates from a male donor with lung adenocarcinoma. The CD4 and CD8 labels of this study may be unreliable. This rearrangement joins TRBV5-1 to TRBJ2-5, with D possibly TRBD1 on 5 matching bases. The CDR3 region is CASSQTGHRERQETQYF. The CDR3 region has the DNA TGCGCCAGCAGCCAAACCGGACATAGGGAAAGACAAGAGACCCAGTACTTC.